These T cell receptor beta chains were read from a single sample in a study of cytomegalovirus exposure and HLA in healthy donors. TCRdb's table, derived via immunoSEQ multiplex PCR, lists solely in-frame clones and lacks some. The sample includes more than 130,000 clones, about four fifths of them seen just once. Material for sequencing was PBMCs. These receptors were obtained from a male donor in good health and CMV-seronegative. CDR3s include the opening cysteine and the closing phenylalanine or tryptophan. The order of the fields is V gene, J gene, clone size, D gene, CDR3 protein, CDR3 DNA. The D gene is left open where the match is weak. A row's size may be missing; if present it is once, few, many or a size class.

V gene: TRBV27
J gene: TRBJ2-7
clone size: NA
D gene: TRBD1
CDR3 protein: CASRQGYEQYF
CDR3 DNA: TGTGCCAGCAGACAGGGGTACGAGCAGTACTTC

V gene: TRBV30
J gene: TRBJ1-2
clone size: few
D gene: NA
CDR3 protein: CAWSATGLANYGYTF
CDR3 DNA: TGTGCCTGGAGTGCGACAGGACTAGCTAACTATGGCTACACCTTC

V gene: TRBV7-8
J gene: TRBJ2-7
clone size: NA
D gene: TRBD2
CDR3 protein: CASSSPGGNYEQYF
CDR3 DNA: TGTGCCAGCAGCTCCCCCGGGGGGAACTACGAGCAGTACTTC

V gene: TRBV6-1
J gene: TRBJ2-1
clone size: few
D gene: TRBD1
CDR3 protein: CASNPGQRYNEQFF
CDR3 DNA: TGTGCCAGCAACCCGGGACAGAGATACAATGAGCAGTTCTTC

V gene: TRBV5-4
J gene: TRBJ1-4
clone size: NA
D gene: NA
CDR3 protein: CASSSDEKLFF
CDR3 DNA: TGTGCCAGCAGCTCAGATGAAAAACTGTTTTTT

V gene: TRBV5-4
J gene: TRBJ2-5
clone size: NA
D gene: TRBD2
CDR3 protein: CASSLMGLAGVGRGETQYF
CDR3 DNA: TGTGCCAGCAGCTTGATGGGACTAGCGGGGGTGGGGCGCGGGGAGACCCAGTACTTC

V gene: TRBV11-2
J gene: TRBJ2-5
clone size: NA
D gene: NA
CDR3 protein: CASSFYREETQYF
CDR3 DNA: TGTGCCAGCAGCTTCTACAGGGAAGAGACCCAGTACTTC

V gene: TRBV5-1
J gene: TRBJ1-3
clone size: few
D gene: TRBD1
CDR3 protein: CASSTGQASGNTIYF
CDR3 DNA: TGCGCCAGCAGCACGGGACAGGCCAGTGGAAACACCATATATTTT

V gene: TRBV30
J gene: TRBJ2-7
clone size: few
D gene: NA
CDR3 protein: CAWSNRLSYEQYF
CDR3 DNA: TGTGCCTGGAGTAACAGATTGTCCTACGAGCAGTACTTC

V gene: TRBV2
J gene: TRBJ2-2
clone size: once
D gene: TRBD1
CDR3 protein: CASREQGPTGELFF
CDR3 DNA: TGTGCCAGCAGGGAACAGGGGCCGACCGGGGAGCTGTTTTTT

V gene: TRBV19
J gene: TRBJ2-7
clone size: NA
D gene: NA
CDR3 protein: CASSFEVRGEQYF
CDR3 DNA: TGTGCCAGTAGTTTCGAGGTGCGCGGCGAGCAGTACTTC

V gene: TRBV10-2
J gene: TRBJ1-6
clone size: few
D gene: TRBD1
CDR3 protein: CASSESTGADNSPLHF
CDR3 DNA: TGCGCCAGCAGTGAATCAACAGGGGCCGATAATTCACCCCTCCACTTT

V gene: TRBV4-3
J gene: TRBJ1-4
clone size: NA
D gene: TRBD1
CDR3 protein: CASSHPTGTVNEKLFF
CDR3 DNA: TGCGCCAGCAGCCATCCTACCGGGACAGTCAATGAAAAACTGTTTTTT

V gene: TRBV4-2
J gene: TRBJ1-1
clone size: NA
D gene: TRBD1
CDR3 protein: CASSQPGQGTSEAFF
CDR3 DNA: TGTGCCAGCAGCCAACCGGGACAGGGGACTAGTGAAGCTTTCTTT

V gene: TRBV30
J gene: TRBJ1-1
clone size: NA
D gene: NA
CDR3 protein: CAWSVGGEGVPEAFF
CDR3 DNA: TGTGCCTGGAGTGTAGGTGGGGAAGGGGTCCCTGAAGCTTTCTTT

V gene: TRBV13
J gene: TRBJ2-7
clone size: NA
D gene: NA
CDR3 protein: CASSLGQGLHF
CDR3 DNA: TGTGCCAGCAGCTTAGGACAGGGTTTGCACTTC

V gene: TRBV7-8
J gene: TRBJ2-5
clone size: NA
D gene: NA
CDR3 protein: CASSARGQETQYF
CDR3 DNA: TGTGCCAGCAGCGCCCGGGGCCAAGAGACCCAGTACTTC

V gene: TRBV6-4
J gene: TRBJ2-2
clone size: once
D gene: TRBD1
CDR3 protein: CASSDLQGSNTGELFF
CDR3 DNA: TGTGCCAGCAGTGACTTACAGGGGAGCAACACCGGGGAGCTGTTTTTT

V gene: TRBV19
J gene: TRBJ1-5
clone size: NA
D gene: NA
CDR3 protein: CASRVSRNQPQHF
CDR3 DNA: TGTGCCAGCCGCGTGTCCCGCAATCAGCCCCAGCATTTT

V gene: TRBV6-4
J gene: TRBJ2-1
clone size: NA
D gene: NA
CDR3 protein: CASRPYPRSGINEQFF
CDR3 DNA: TGTGCCAGCAGACCGTACCCCAGGTCGGGAATTAATGAGCAGTTCTTC

V gene: TRBV7-3
J gene: TRBJ1-4
clone size: NA
D gene: TRBD1
CDR3 protein: CASRPGTGDEKLFF
CDR3 DNA: TGTGCCAGCAGACCTGGGACAGGGGATGAAAAACTGTTTTTT

V gene: TRBV6-5
J gene: TRBJ1-3
clone size: few
D gene: NA
CDR3 protein: CASLEQGVGGNTIYF
CDR3 DNA: TGTGCCAGCCTAGAGCAAGGGGTGGGTGGAAACACCATATATTTT

V gene: TRBV18
J gene: TRBJ2-5
clone size: NA
D gene: TRBD2
CDR3 protein: CASSRLAGGFRETQYF
CDR3 DNA: TGTGCCAGCTCACGACTAGCGGGAGGGTTTCGGGAGACCCAGTACTTC

V gene: TRBV19
J gene: TRBJ2-3
clone size: NA
D gene: TRBD2
CDR3 protein: CASNPRVERGGLHTQYF
CDR3 DNA: TGTGCCAGTAACCCTCGAGTCGAGCGGGGGGGCCTCCATACGCAGTATTTT

V gene: TRBV5-1
J gene: TRBJ2-7
clone size: NA
D gene: NA
CDR3 protein: CASSSRQADGRHEQYF
CDR3 DNA: TGCGCCAGCAGCTCCAGACAGGCAGACGGCCGCCACGAGCAGTACTTC

V gene: TRBV4-3
J gene: TRBJ1-2
clone size: NA
D gene: TRBD1
CDR3 protein: CASSPKTGVSQIPVLF
CDR3 DNA: TGCGCCAGCAGCCCCAAGACAGGGGTCTCTCAAATTCCGGTCCTCTTC

V gene: TRBV5-1
J gene: TRBJ1-1
clone size: few
D gene: NA
CDR3 protein: CASSLNSFGGTEAFF
CDR3 DNA: TGCGCCAGCAGCTTAAACTCGTTCGGGGGCACTGAAGCTTTCTTT

V gene: TRBV5-1
J gene: TRBJ1-6
clone size: few
D gene: NA
CDR3 protein: CASSSGETHSPLHF
CDR3 DNA: TGCGCCAGCAGCTCCGGGGAGACTCATTCACCCCTCCACTTT

V gene: TRBV6-1
J gene: TRBJ1-2
clone size: few
D gene: TRBD1
CDR3 protein: CASSGRDRGPQGYGYTF
CDR3 DNA: TGTGCCAGCAGTGGCCGGGACAGGGGGCCCCAAGGGTATGGCTACACCTTC

V gene: TRBV29-1
J gene: TRBJ2-1
clone size: NA
D gene: NA
CDR3 protein: CSVEDDRSSYNEQFF
CDR3 DNA: TGCAGCGTTGAAGATGACAGGAGCTCCTACAATGAGCAGTTCTTC

V gene: TRBV7-8
J gene: TRBJ2-7
clone size: NA
D gene: TRBD2
CDR3 protein: CASSPGTSYEQYF
CDR3 DNA: TGTGCCAGCAGCCCGGGGACTAGCTACGAGCAGTACTTC

V gene: TRBV19
J gene: TRBJ1-2
clone size: NA
D gene: NA
CDR3 protein: CASSRDRSTNYGYTF
CDR3 DNA: TGTGCCAGTAGTAGAGACAGGTCCACTAACTATGGCTACACCTTC

V gene: TRBV6-1
J gene: TRBJ2-4
clone size: NA
D gene: NA
CDR3 protein: CASSEAGGQKIAKNIQYF
CDR3 DNA: TGTGCCAGCAGTGAAGCGGGGGGACAGAAAATAGCCAAAAACATTCAGTACTTC

V gene: TRBV5-6
J gene: TRBJ1-5
clone size: once
D gene: TRBD1
CDR3 protein: CASSPQSGQGNQPQHF
CDR3 DNA: TGTGCCAGCAGCCCGCAATCTGGACAGGGCAATCAGCCCCAGCATTTT

V gene: TRBV27
J gene: TRBJ1-4
clone size: NA
D gene: TRBD1
CDR3 protein: CASSLDRVSEKLFF
CDR3 DNA: TGTGCCAGCAGTTTAGACAGGGTTAGCGAAAAACTGTTTTTT

V gene: TRBV15
J gene: TRBJ1-2
clone size: few
D gene: NA
CDR3 protein: CATSRSGQTYGYTF
CDR3 DNA: TGTGCCACCAGCAGATCCGGACAGACCTATGGCTACACCTTC

V gene: TRBV6-6
J gene: TRBJ1-5
clone size: NA
D gene: NA
CDR3 protein: CASSFPGAQQPQHF
CDR3 DNA: TGTGCCAGCAGTTTCCCAGGGGCGCAACAGCCCCAGCATTTT

V gene: TRBV6-5
J gene: TRBJ1-4
clone size: NA
D gene: NA
CDR3 protein: CASRLLGGEKLFF
CDR3 DNA: TGTGCCAGTAGACTGTTAGGGGGAGAAAAACTGTTTTTT

V gene: TRBV29-1
J gene: TRBJ1-1
clone size: NA
D gene: NA
CDR3 protein: CSVAHSENTEAFF
CDR3 DNA: TGCAGCGTTGCCCACAGTGAAAACACTGAAGCTTTCTTT

V gene: TRBV2
J gene: TRBJ1-5
clone size: NA
D gene: NA
CDR3 protein: CASSTYSNQPQHF
CDR3 DNA: TGTGCCAGCAGCACCTATAGCAATCAGCCCCAGCATTTT

V gene: TRBV7-9
J gene: TRBJ1-2
clone size: NA
D gene: NA
CDR3 protein: CASSFEGRWMEGYTF
CDR3 DNA: TGTGCCAGCAGCTTCGAGGGGAGATGGATGGAGGGGTACACCTTC

V gene: TRBV14
J gene: TRBJ2-3
clone size: NA
D gene: TRBD1
CDR3 protein: CASSQRTGRVSTDTQYF
CDR3 DNA: TGTGCCAGCAGCCAGAGGACAGGAAGGGTTAGCACAGATACGCAGTATTTT

V gene: TRBV19
J gene: TRBJ2-5
clone size: NA
D gene: NA
CDR3 protein: CASSRAEETQYF
CDR3 DNA: TGTGCCAGTAGTAGGGCAGAAGAGACCCAGTACTTC

V gene: TRBV19
J gene: TRBJ1-1
clone size: NA
D gene: NA
CDR3 protein: CASSIDARGRAEAFF
CDR3 DNA: TGTGCCAGTAGTATAGATGCCAGGGGAAGAGCTGAAGCTTTCTTT

V gene: TRBV5-1
J gene: TRBJ1-3
clone size: NA
D gene: NA
CDR3 protein: CASSLGRTENTIYF
CDR3 DNA: TGCGCCAGCAGCTTGGGACGGACAGAAAACACCATATATTTT

V gene: TRBV19
J gene: TRBJ2-7
clone size: NA
D gene: TRBD2
CDR3 protein: CASSPTVGTGGLWEQYF
CDR3 DNA: TGTGCCAGTAGTCCAACGGTAGGGACGGGGGGGCTTTGGGAGCAGTACTTC